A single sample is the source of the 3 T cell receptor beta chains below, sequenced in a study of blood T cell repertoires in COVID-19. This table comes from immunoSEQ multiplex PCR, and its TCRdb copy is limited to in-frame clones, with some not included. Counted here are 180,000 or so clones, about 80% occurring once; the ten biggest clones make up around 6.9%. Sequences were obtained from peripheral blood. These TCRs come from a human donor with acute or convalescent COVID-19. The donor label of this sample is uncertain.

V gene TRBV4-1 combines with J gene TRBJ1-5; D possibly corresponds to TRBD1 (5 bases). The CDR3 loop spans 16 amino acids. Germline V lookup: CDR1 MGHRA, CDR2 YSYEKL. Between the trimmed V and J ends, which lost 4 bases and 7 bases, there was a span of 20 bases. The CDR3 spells CASSPPPGQGSQPQHF. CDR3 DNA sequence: TGCGCCAGCAGCCCCCCACCTGGGCAGGGCAGCCAGCCCCAGCATTTT.

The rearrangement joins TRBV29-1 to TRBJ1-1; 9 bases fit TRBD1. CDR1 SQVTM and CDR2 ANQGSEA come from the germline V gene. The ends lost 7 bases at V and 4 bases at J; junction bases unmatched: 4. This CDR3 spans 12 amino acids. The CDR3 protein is CSGATGGTEAFF. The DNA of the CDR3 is TGCAGCGGGGCGACAGGGGGCACTGAAGCTTTCTTT.

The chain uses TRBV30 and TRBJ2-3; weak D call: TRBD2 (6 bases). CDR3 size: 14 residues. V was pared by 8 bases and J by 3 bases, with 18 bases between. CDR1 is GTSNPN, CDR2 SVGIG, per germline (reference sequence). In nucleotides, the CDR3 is TGTGCCCTTTGGACTGGGAGGAGGACAGATACGCAGTATTTT. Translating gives CALWTGRRTDTQYF.